These 25 T cell receptor beta chains were all obtained from the same sample, sequenced in a study of cytomegalovirus exposure and HLA in healthy donors. The PCR had 60 Vbeta and 13 Jbeta primers. TCRdb's copy holds only in-frame clones and misses some; the assay was immunoSEQ multiplex PCR. The data contain some 150,000 clones, approximately 70% of them singletons. Sequenced: PBMCs. The receptors were gathered from a human donor in good health.

The chain uses TRBV12-5 and TRBJ1-4; 7 bases match TRBD1. CDR3 size: 18 residues. V dropped 0 bases and J dropped 0; count of bases not matched to a gene: 7. Germline V gives CDR1 LGHNT, CDR2 FRNRAP. For the CDR3, the DNA is TGTGCTAGTGGTTTGGTACGGAGGGGGCTTACAACTAATGAAAAACTGTTTTTT. It yields the protein CASGLVRRGLTTNEKLFF.

The rearrangement joins TRBV6-1 to TRBJ2-3; 9 nucleotides line up with TRBD2. V lost 3 bases and J lost 3; bases outside the gene matches: 1. The CDR3 contains 14 residues. Germline V gene data show CDR1 as MNHNS and CDR2 as SASEGT. Here the CDR3 reads CASSDSGGTDTQYF. The CDR3 coding sequence is TGTGCCAGCAGTGATAGCGGGGGAACAGATACGCAGTATTTT.

The chain carries TRBV7-3 and TRBJ2-1; TRBD2 matches 7 bases. The CDR3 contains 13 residues. The V segment lost 2 bases and the J segment 9 bases; nucleotides outside the gene matches: 4. CDR1 and CDR2 from the germline V gene are SGHTA and FQGTGA. Written as DNA, the CDR3 is TGTGCCAGCAGCTTAGGGAGGGCAAGTGAGCAGTTCTTC. Translation: CASSLGRASEQFF.

This sequence joins TRBV7-2 and TRBJ1-1; D unresolved. The CDR3 contains 12 residues. Per the germline V gene, CDR1 is SGHTA and CDR2 is FQGNSA. With 1 base removed from V and 7 bases from J, the gap between germline ends came to 7 bases. CDR3 loop: CASSLVYREAFF. The CDR3 coding sequence is TGTGCCAGCAGCTTAGTTTATCGTGAAGCTTTCTTT.

This clone was recorded only once. This chain links TRBV4-2 with TRBJ2-1, with TRBD2 identical over 9 bases. This CDR3 spans 16 amino acids. Losses at the gene ends were 0 bases for V and 8 bases for J; bases not matched to a gene: 8. CDR1 LGHNA and CDR2 YNFKEQ come from the germline V gene. This CDR3 is CASSQESRGGLDEQFF. The DNA for the CDR3 is TGTGCCAGCAGCCAAGAATCGCGGGGGGGCCTGGATGAGCAGTTCTTC.

This sequence joins TRBV6-5 and TRBJ1-4; 8 nucleotides align to TRBD1. Germline assignment: CDR1 MNHEY and CDR2 SVGAGI. The junction had 3 bases not matched to a gene; V was cut back by 2 bases and J by 7 bases. This CDR3 is built from 14 residues. CDR3 residues: CASSYVQGAEKLFF. For the CDR3, the DNA is TGTGCCAGCAGTTACGTCCAGGGGGCTGAAAAACTGTTTTTT.

The chain links TRBV9 to TRBJ2-5; 11 nucleotides match TRBD1. The trim removed 4 bases at V and 5 bases at J, leaving 10 bases unmatched. Germline CDR1 and CDR2: SGDLS and YYNGEE. The CDR3 length is 16 residues. The CDR3 region is CASSPRTGGFEETQYF. CDR3 DNA sequence: TGTGCCAGCAGCCCCCGGACAGGGGGCTTCGAGGAGACCCAGTACTTC.

This chain joins TRBV28 and TRBJ1-4; D is possibly TRBD1 (5 bases). CDR3 size: 15 residues. Germline CDR1 reads MDHEN; CDR2 reads SYDVKM. The germline V and J ends were trimmed by 6 bases and 0 bases, with 11 bases remaining between them. CDR3 nucleotide sequence: TGTGCCAGCAGCCTTAGGGGTTCAACTAATGAAAAACTGTTTTTT. As protein: CASSLRGSTNEKLFF.

This chain uses TRBV7-9 with TRBJ2-3, with 9 nucleotides matching TRBD1. CDR3 length: 15 amino acids. Trimming cost V 5 bases and J 3 bases; bases outside gene matches: 6. Germline V gene lookup returns CDR1 SEHNR and CDR2 FQNEAQ (reference sequence). The chain's CDR3 is CASSPGQGSTDTQYF. The CDR3 DNA is TGTGCCAGCAGCCCGGGACAGGGTAGTACAGATACGCAGTATTTT.

This clone showed up just once. Relative to the germline gene, one junction end is altered; a read error may explain this. The chain is built from TRBV6-5 and TRBJ2-1, with D possibly matching TRBD1 (6 bases). This CDR3 is built from 15 residues. The germline V gene encodes CDR1 MNHEY and CDR2 SVGAGI. In DNA, the CDR3 is TGTGCCAGCAGTCCCGCCGTCAGGGGTGTCGATGAGCAGCTCTTC. Amino acid sequence: CASSPAVRGVDEQLF.

The chain has TRBV12-2 and TRBJ2-3; TRBD2, as called in the table, went unchecked against the DNA. TRBV12-2 is listed as a pseudogene. The length of the CDR3 is 19 residues. The CDR3 reads CASRLASTTSRHNTDTQYF. CDR3 DNA: TGTGCAAGTCGCTTAGCGTCCACAACTAGCCGCCATAACACAGATACGCAGTATTTT.

The J gene is TRBJ2-5, the V gene TRBV9, with 7 bases that match TRBD2. Germline lookup yields CDR1 SGDLS and CDR2 YYNGEE. Trimming cost V 0 bases and J 5 bases; bases outside gene matches: 7. This CDR3 has 15 amino acids. The CDR3 DNA follows: TGTGCCAGCAGCGTAGGGGGGGGTTCCCGGGAGACCCAGTACTTC. It yields the protein CASSVGGGSRETQYF.

This sequence joins TRBV2 and TRBJ2-3; TRBD2 agrees at 9 bases. The CDR3 covers 15 residues. The ends lost 7 bases at V and 0 bases at J; junction bases unmatched: 5. Germline assignment: CDR1 SNHLY and CDR2 FYNNEI. CDR3 amino acids: CASISSGISTDTQYF. In DNA, the CDR3 is TGTGCCAGCATATCTAGCGGGATTAGCACAGATACGCAGTATTTT.

The chain couples TRBV27 to TRBJ1-2, with D maybe TRBD1 (6 bases). Trimming shortened V by 0 bases and J by 3 bases, and 8 bases separated the two germline ends. The CDR3 contains 14 residues. Germline V gives CDR1 MNHEY, CDR2 SMNVEV (reference sequence). For the CDR3, the DNA is TGTGCCAGCAGTTTATCGGGACAAGACTATGGCTACACCTTC. It codes for CASSLSGQDYGYTF.

The chain is built from TRBV7-8 and TRBJ2-7; D uncertain. V shed 0 bases and J shed 5 bases, with 2 bases lying between them. This CDR3 spans 11 amino acids. CDR1 and CDR2 from the germline V gene are SGHVS and FQNEAQ. CDR3 protein: CASSLANEQYF. The CDR3 nucleotides read TGTGCCAGCAGCTTAGCCAACGAGCAGTACTTC.

This chain uses TRBV7-9 with TRBJ2-7, with a tentative D call TRBD1 (5 bases). CDR1 and CDR2 from the germline V gene are SEHNR and FQNEAQ (reference sequence). CDR3 length: 15 residues. V was pared by 5 bases and J by 3 bases, with 17 bases between. CDR3 bases: TGTGCCAGCAGCCCAGACAGATCTAGGTTCTACGAGCAGTACTTC. Its protein is CASSPDRSRFYEQYF.

This chain uses TRBV7-2 with TRBJ2-3, with 7 positions matching TRBD2. The V and J ends lost 2 bases and 4 bases, in that order; junction bases with no gene match: 9. CDR1 and CDR2 from the germline V gene are SGHTA and FQGNSA. The CDR3 consists of 16 residues. CDR3 sequence reads: CASSLFSGGGSDTQYF. The CDR3 DNA reads TGTGCCAGCAGCTTATTCTCTGGGGGGGGATCAGATACGCAGTATTTT.

The genes are TRBV7-9 and TRBJ1-3; 9 bases align to TRBD1. In germline, CDR1 is SEHNR, CDR2 FQNEAQ (reference sequence). The J segment lost 2 bases and the V segment lost 5 bases, leaving 10 bases of the junction unmatched. The CDR3 sequence is 17 residues long. CDR3 sequence: CASSPRTGATTGNTIYF. The CDR3, as DNA: TGTGCCAGCAGCCCCAGGACAGGGGCCACCACTGGAAACACCATATATTTT.

The rearrangement joins TRBV6-1 to TRBJ1-3; D is ambiguous. Germline V gene lookup returns CDR1 MNHNS and CDR2 SASEGT. CDR3 length equals 15 residues. V dropped 2 bases and J dropped 1 base, with 9 bases sitting between them. The CDR3 region is CASSESQVSGNTIYF. In DNA form, the CDR3 reads TGTGCCAGCAGTGAATCACAAGTATCTGGAAACACCATATATTTT.

The chain combines TRBV7-6 with TRBJ2-5; perhaps TRBD2 as D (5 bases). Germline V CDR1 and CDR2: SGHVS, FNYEAQ. The CDR3 length is 15 residues. Trimming removed 0 bases at V and 5 bases at J, with 13 bases between. CDR3: CASSLAVGVGETQYF. CDR3 bases: TGTGCCAGCAGCTTAGCGGTCGGGGTAGGGGAGACCCAGTACTTC. Looking up the rest from reference TRBV7-6 and TRBJ2-5 gives the full variable domain: GAGVSQSPRYKVTKRGQDVALRCDPISGHVSLYWYRQALGQGPEFLTYFNYEAQQDKSGLPNDRFSAERPEGSISTLTIQRTEQRDSAMYRCASSLAVGVGETQYFGPGTRLLVL.

CDR3 residues: CASSLRVYEQYF. CDR3 sequence (DNA): TGTGCCAGCTCACTCAGGGTCTACGAGCAGTACTTC. The V gene is TRBV18, the J gene TRBJ2-7; D might be TRBD1 (5 bases). V dropped 4 bases and J dropped 3 bases, with 7 bases sitting between them. Germline V CDR1 and CDR2: KGHSH, LQKENI. The CDR3 runs to 12 residues.

This clone was seen a handful of times. The J gene is TRBJ2-1, the V gene TRBV7-9; 9 bases align to TRBD2. The CDR3 consists of 13 residues. The V gene's germline CDR1 is SEHNR and CDR2 FQNEAQ (reference sequence). V was clipped by 4 bases and J by 7 bases; unmatched bases: 2. The CDR3 sequence: CASSSGLANEQFF. CDR3 DNA sequence: TGTGCCAGCAGCTCGGGACTAGCAAATGAGCAGTTCTTC.

This clone was observed a single time. The rearrangement links TRBV2 to TRBJ2-5; a possible D gene is TRBD1 (6 bases). Germline CDR1 is SNHLY and CDR2 is FYNNEI. This CDR3 contains 16 residues. Trimming left V 6 bases short and J 1 base short, with 18 bases between. This CDR3 reads CASRRGQNKLQETQYF. CDR3 coding DNA: TGTGCCAGCAGAAGGGGACAAAATAAACTCCAAGAGACCCAGTACTTC.

A few counts support this clone. The chain uses TRBV6-1 and TRBJ2-7; TRBD1 matches at 8 bases. CDR1 and CDR2 from the germline V gene are MNHNS and SASEGT. Trimming removed 5 bases from V and 4 bases from J; junction bases left unmatched: 10. The CDR3 contains 15 residues. CDR3 sequence reads: CASSPETGAFYEQYF. The CDR3, as DNA: TGTGCCAGCAGTCCGGAGACAGGGGCATTTTACGAGCAGTACTTC.

CDR3 DNA: TGTGCCAGCAGCGGGGGGACTAGCGGGGGCCAGAACAAAAACATTCAGTACTTC. It specifies CASSGGTSGGQNKNIQYF. This chain links TRBV2 with TRBJ2-4, with TRBD2 matching over 14 bases. The CDR3 is 18 residues long. V shed 6 bases, J shed 3 bases, and the junction held 10 bases outside the gene matches. Germline CDR1 reads SNHLY; CDR2 reads FYNNEI.